Below are 5 T cell receptor beta chains sequenced from a single sample in a study of technical replicates of blood from a few donors (dated by TCRdb to 2017 to 2019). The library relied on the immunoSEQ multiplex PCR assay. The clones in this table, taken by TCRdb from immuneACCESS, are in-frame only. Not every clone is retained; where verified, under half of the shortfall comes from an unresolved V gene, and the cause of the rest is unknown. In all, the sample holds tens of thousands of clones, and almost 99% of those were seen once. Around 0.22% of the sample belongs to the ten largest clones. Sequencing used T cells isolated from PBMCs. Receptor source: a human donor in good health.

With regard to this clone: Germline and junction disagree at one end, which may indicate a read error. CDR3 bases: TGTGCTAGCAGCTCTACTCTTACTAGTCCAGATACGCAGTATTTT. Its translation: CASSSTLTSPDTQYF. This chain joins TRBV7-7 and TRBJ2-3; D possibly corresponds to TRBD2 (5 bases). The CDR3 sequence is 15 residues long. Germline V gene data show CDR1 as SSHAT and CDR2 as FNYEAQ (reference sequence).

This chain connects TRBV6-1 to TRBJ2-3, with unresolved D. CDR1 and CDR2 (germline): MNHNS, SASEGT. There are 13 residues in the CDR3. V was trimmed by 3 bases and J by 2 bases, leaving 6 bases between them. In DNA form, the CDR3 reads TGTGCCAGCAGTGAGTATATCACAGATACGCAGTATTTT. As protein: CASSEYITDTQYF.

V is TRBV9 and J is TRBJ1-3, with TRBD1 matching 7 bases. The CDR3 extends over 15 amino acids. Germline CDR1 is SGDLS and CDR2 is YYNGEE. V was clipped by 2 bases and J by 2 bases; unmatched bases: 4. CDR3: CASSVWDSAGNTIYF. The CDR3, as DNA: TGTGCCAGCAGCGTGTGGGACAGTGCTGGAAACACCATATATTTT.

The V call is TRBV4-1, the J call TRBJ2-7; possibly TRBD1 for D (6 bases). Per germline, CDR1 MGHRA and CDR2 YSYEKL. V was clipped by 0 bases and J by 2 bases, with 8 bases between them. This CDR3 is built from 14 residues. The CDR3: CASSQEDSTYEQYF. The CDR3 DNA follows: TGCGCCAGCAGCCAAGAGGACAGTACCTACGAGCAGTACTTC.

The rearrangement uses TRBV5-6 and TRBJ2-2; TRBD2 might be the D (5 bases). V was pared by 2 bases and J by 5 bases, with 10 bases between. CDR3 length: 14 amino acids. Looked up from germline, CDR1 is SGHDT and CDR2 is YYEEEE. The CDR3 DNA follows: TGTGCCAGCAGCTTCGTTCGGGGAACCGGGGAGCTGTTTTTT. This sequence encodes CASSFVRGTGELFF. The complete variable domain, with remaining parts taken from reference TRBV5-6 and TRBJ2-2, reads DAGVTQSPTHLIKTRGQQVTLRCSPKSGHDTVSWYQQALGQGPQFIFQYYEEEERQRGNFPDRFSGHQFPNYSSELNVNALLLGDSALYLCASSFVRGTGELFFGEGSRLTVL.